This T cell receptor beta chain came from a study of PD-1 blockade in classical Hodgkin lymphoma. All patients experienced relapse after autologous stem cell transplantation, and brentuximab vedotin exposure was variable. Only in-frame clones appear in the TCRdb table, and some are missing; sequencing was by immunoSEQ multiplex PCR. The sample has 40,000 to 55,000 clones, about nine tenths seen once; the top ten hold roughly a tenth. The V gene end was trimmed by 4 bases and the J gene end by 4 bases; junction bases not matched to a gene: 11. This CDR3 comprises 16 residues. Germline V gene lookup returns CDR1 SGHNT and CDR2 YYREEE (reference sequence).

V and J are TRBV5-4 and TRBJ2-1, with TRBD1 identical over 7 bases. This sequence was found in a human donor with classical Hodgkin lymphoma. Sample: peripheral blood mononuclear cells (PBMCs), taken at baseline. CDR3 nucleotide sequence: TGTGCCAGCAGCGATCCGGGACAGCCAAGTTACAATGAGCAGTTCTTC. Translating gives CASSDPGQPSYNEQFF. Full variable domain (rest looked up from reference TRBV5-4 and TRBJ2-1): ETGVTQSPTHLIKTRGQQVTLRCSSQSGHNTVSWYQQALGQGPQFIFQYYREEENGRGNFPPRFSGLQFPNYSSELNVNALELDDSALYLCASSDPGQPSYNEQFFGPGTRLTVL.